This is a list of T cell receptor beta chains from one sample in a study of blood T cells in healthy people across ages. MiXCR was run by TCRdb on the 5' RACE reads, yielding one entry per CDR3 protein. The sample has 590,000 or so distinct CDR3 sequences, approximately 30% seen once; the top ten hold about 15%. Sequenced: blood. These receptors were taken from a woman at least 80 years old in good health. Each CDR3 is given with its conserved first and last residue. The D gene is left open where the match is weak. Clone size is stated in some rows and not others, as once, few, many or a class when expanded.

TGTGCCAGCACCCCGGACAGGGGGGAAAACATTCAGTACTTC,CASTPDRGENIQYF,TRBD1,TRBV7-9,many,TRBJ2-4
TGTGCCAGCATAAGGGACCCTAGAGATTCAAAAGCTTTCTTT,CASIRDPRDSKAFF,NA,TRBV6-5,many,TRBJ1-1
TGTGCCAGCAGCTTAGGCCAGCTGGGCTACACCTTC,CASSLGQLGYTF,NA,TRBV7-3,many,TRBJ1-2
TGCGCCAGCAGCTTTGGTCCGACGGGGGCACCCTACAATGAGCAGTTCTTC,CASSFGPTGAPYNEQFF,NA,TRBV5-1,many,TRBJ2-1
TGTGCCAGCACCCGGGACAGCTCCTACGAGCAGTACTTC,CASTRDSSYEQYF,TRBD1,TRBV6-5,many,TRBJ2-7
TGTGCCAGCAGCGTAGCCCCCCTCAGTGAAAATGAGCAGTACTTC,CASSVAPLSENEQYF,NA,TRBV9,NA,TRBJ2-7
TGTGCCAGCAGCTTTGACCGAGGCACAGATACGCAGTATTTT,CASSFDRGTDTQYF,NA,TRBV7-2,many,TRBJ2-3
TGTGCCAGCAGCTTGGCCACTAGGACTTACAACGAGCAGTACTTC,CASSLATRTYNEQYF,NA,TRBV5-6,many,TRBJ2-7
TGTGCTAGCAGCTCGACTAGCTCGAACACCGGGGCGCTGTTTTTT,CASSSTSSNTGALFF,TRBD2,TRBV7-7,few,TRBJ2-2
TGCGCCAGCAGCCAAGGTGGGGGACAGGGTTTTTGGGGGCAGTTTTTC,CASSQGGGQGFWGQFF,TRBD1,TRBV4-3,NA,TRBJ2-1
TGCAGCGTACTCGAGGGACAGCTAAATTCACCCCTCCACTTT,CSVLEGQLNSPLHF,TRBD1,TRBV29-1,many,TRBJ1-6
TGCAGCGTCTCATTGCAAGATACGCAGTATTTT,CSVSLQDTQYF,NA,TRBV29-1,NA,TRBJ2-3
TGTGCCAGCAGTGAAGCAAGGGGACTACCGGAGCAGTTCTTC,CASSEARGLPEQFF,TRBD2,TRBV6-1,many,TRBJ2-1
TGTGCCAGCAGCAAAGGGTGGACGGCCTACCAAGAGACCCAGTACTTC,CASSKGWTAYQETQYF,NA,TRBV21-1,NA,TRBJ2-5
TGTGCCAGCAGCAGAGACGGGACAGGGGGTAAAGCTTTCTTT,CASSRDGTGGKAFF,TRBD1,TRBV6-2/TRBV6-3,many,TRBJ1-1
TGCAGCGTTGAAGATCGGCAGTATGGCTACACCTTC,CSVEDRQYGYTF,NA,TRBV29-1,many,TRBJ1-2
TGTGCCAGCAGCCGACAGGGTGTGAGCTACACCTTC,CASSRQGVSYTF,TRBD1,TRBV5-6,many,TRBJ1-2
TGTGCCTGGAGTGTACGGAGGGGCTATGGCTACACCTTC,CAWSVRRGYGYTF,NA,TRBV30,NA,TRBJ1-2
TGTGCCAGCAGCTTGTGGACAGGGGGCGGAAACACTGAAGCTTTCTTT,CASSLWTGGGNTEAFF,TRBD1,TRBV5-4,NA,TRBJ1-1
TGTGCCAGCGGCTTTGACCCTGGACAGGGTCAGGACATTCAGTACTTC,CASGFDPGQGQDIQYF,TRBD1,TRBV7-9,NA,TRBJ2-4
TGTGCCAGCAGCCGGGAAAGGTCGGAGACCCAGTACTTC,CASSRERSETQYF,NA,TRBV11-2,many,TRBJ2-5
TGTGCCTGGCGGGCTGGGACTAGCGGGGGCGCAAGCTCCTACAATGAGCAGTTCTTC,CAWRAGTSGGASSYNEQFF,TRBD2,TRBV30,many,TRBJ2-1
TGTGCCAGCAGGGCCCCTACAGGGAACGGGGAGCTGTTTTTT,CASRAPTGNGELFF,NA,TRBV12-3/TRBV12-4,few,TRBJ2-2